This passage covers 13 T cell receptor beta chains from one sample sequenced in a study of human T cells and chemical hapten exposure. Time point denoted: patch test 1, 2 weeks after DPC sensitization. Treatment noted: therapeutic diphenylcyclopropenone sensitization with weekly scalp DPC. MiXCR was run by TCRdb on the RACE reads, yielding one entry per CDR3 protein. In the table there are around 120,000 distinct CDR3 sequences, roughly 13% of which are singletons. The specimen was whole blood, collected in connection with sensitization to the hapten diphenylcyclopropenone (DPC). The receptors were sampled from a man between 18 and 29 years old with alopecia areata. Some clones in this sample may be carry-over from other donors' samples.

This clonotype was observed a handful of times. The chain couples TRBV19 to TRBJ2-2, with a possible D match to TRBD1 (6 bases). Trimming removed 2 bases at V and 4 bases at J, with 8 bases between. This CDR3 has 14 residues. Germline lookup yields CDR1 LNHDA and CDR2 SQIVND (reference sequence). The CDR3 bases are TGTGCCAGTAGTATAAAAGGGGGCACCGGGGAGCTGTTTTTT. Protein: CASSIKGGTGELFF.

The chain has TRBV6-2 or TRBV6-3 and TRBJ2-3; D may match TRBD1 or TRBD2 (5 bases each). V was pared by 6 bases and J by 0 bases, with 16 bases between. The CDR3 is 16 amino acids. CDR1 and CDR2 (germline): MNHEY, SVGEGT. The CDR3 DNA reads as TGTGCCAGCAGCCCGCCCCGGGACGCAAGCACAGATACGCAGTATTTT. This encodes CASSPPRDASTDTQYF.

The chain combines TRBV29-1 with TRBJ2-3; 9 bases fit TRBD1. This CDR3 has 12 residues. Per germline, CDR1 SQVTM and CDR2 ANQGSEA. The V segment lost 7 bases and the J segment 4 bases; nucleotides outside the gene matches: 3. CDR3 DNA: TGCAGCGGTGGGACAGGGCCAGATACGCAGTATTTT. Its translation: CSGGTGPDTQYF.

There are a few counts of this clonotype. The chain is built from TRBV11-2 and TRBJ2-3; D uncertain. The CDR3 runs 14 residues. Germline V gene data show CDR1 as SGHAT and CDR2 as FQNNGV. Trimming stripped 5 bases from V and 1 base from J, with 10 bases between. The CDR3 here is CASSLGSRTDTQYF. The CDR3 coding sequence is TGTGCCAGCAGCCTGGGCTCCCGCACAGATACGCAGTATTTT.

There are a few counts of this clonotype. The chain links TRBV7-9 to TRBJ1-1; no clear D gene. Trimming removed 1 base from V and 6 bases from J, with 6 bases in between. The CDR3 totals 12 residues. The germline V gene has CDR1 SEHNR and CDR2 FQNEAQ (reference sequence). CDR3 protein: CASSLGVPEAFF. CDR3 nucleotides: TGTGCCAGCAGCTTAGGGGTCCCTGAAGCTTTCTTT.

The sample holds a few counts of this clonotype. V gene TRBV7-9 combines with J gene TRBJ2-7; 10 nucleotides align to TRBD1. This CDR3 is built from 16 residues. Germline trimming cut 1 base from V and 0 bases from J; bases unmatched to any gene: 3. Germline CDR1 and CDR2: SEHNR and FQNEAQ (reference sequence). CDR3 protein: CASSLVGQGSSYEQYF. CDR3 DNA sequence: TGTGCCAGCAGCTTAGTGGGACAGGGGAGCTCCTACGAGCAGTACTTC. The complete variable domain, with remaining parts taken from reference TRBV7-9 and TRBJ2-7, reads DTGVSQNPRHKITKRGQNVTFRCDPISEHNRLYWYRQTLGQGPEFLTYFQNEAQLEKSRLLSDRFSAERPKGSFSTLEIQRTEQGDSAMYLCASSLVGQGSSYEQYFGPGTRLTVT.

This clonotype showed up just a few times. This chain joins TRBV18 and TRBJ2-7, with D perhaps TRBD2 (6 bases). The CDR3 consists of 13 residues. Trimming cost V 5 bases and J 4 bases, with 12 bases left between them. Germline CDR1 and CDR2: KGHSH and LQKENI. The CDR3 protein is CASSSSGTYEQYV. The CDR3 nucleotides read TGTGCCAGCTCATCCTCCGGGACTTACGAGCAGTACGTC.

V usage is TRBV20-1 and J usage is TRBJ2-1; a weak D match, TRBD2 (6 bases). Trimming left V 6 bases short and J 2 bases short, with 11 bases between. From germline, CDR1 is DFQATT and CDR2 SNEGSKA (reference sequence). The CDR3 has 13 residues. CDR3 coding DNA: TGCAGTGCAGGCGGGGAGCCCTACAATGAGCAGTTCTTC. Amino acids: CSAGGEPYNEQFF.

CDR3 bases: TGTGCCAGCAGTTACTCGACTAGCGGGGGGACCTACGAGCAGTACGTC. It translates to CASSYSTSGGTYEQYV. The chain has TRBV6-2 or TRBV6-3 and TRBJ2-7, with 13 bases fitting TRBD2. Trimming removed 0 bases from V and 2 bases from J; junction bases left unmatched: 1. Germline CDR1 is MNHEY and CDR2 is SVGEGT. The CDR3 sequence is 16 residues long.

This clonotype was seen only a few times. This chain links TRBV2 with TRBJ1-4, with D possibly being TRBD1 (5 bases). The germline gives CDR1 SNHLY, CDR2 FYNNEI. The CDR3 contains 17 residues. Trimming stripped 7 bases from V and 5 bases from J, with 23 bases between. For the CDR3, the DNA is TGTGCCAGCATAGAGGGACTCCTCCTCAGAGGGAATGAAAAACTGTTTTTT. Translation gives CASIEGLLLRGNEKLFF.

The CDR3 here is CSVPQGGGGYTF. The CDR3, as DNA: TGCAGCGTACCCCAGGGAGGAGGTGGCTACACCTTC. The V call is TRBV29-1, the J call TRBJ1-2, with D tentatively TRBD1 (5 bases). V lost 6 bases and J lost 7, with 15 bases in between. The CDR3 consists of 12 residues. CDR1 is SQVTM and CDR2 is ANQGSEA in the germline V gene.

The chain uses TRBV28 and TRBJ1-5, with D possibly matching TRBD1 (5 bases). Trimming removed 9 bases at V and 4 bases at J, with 13 bases between. Germline CDR1 is MDHEN and CDR2 is SYDVKM. The CDR3 extends over 13 amino acids. The CDR3 nucleotides read TGTGCCAGTAAATCGGGGCAGAATCAGCCCCAGCATTTT. Residues: CASKSGQNQPQHF.

This chain joins TRBV5-6 and TRBJ1-2; D not certain. Trimming shortened V by 0 bases and J by 4 bases, and 16 bases separated the two germline ends. The CDR3 covers 16 residues. Germline values: CDR1 SGHDT, CDR2 YYEEEE. CDR3 in amino acids: CASSLGSALYSYGYTF. DNA of the CDR3: TGTGCCAGCAGCTTGGGCAGCGCCTTATACTCCTATGGCTACACCTTC.